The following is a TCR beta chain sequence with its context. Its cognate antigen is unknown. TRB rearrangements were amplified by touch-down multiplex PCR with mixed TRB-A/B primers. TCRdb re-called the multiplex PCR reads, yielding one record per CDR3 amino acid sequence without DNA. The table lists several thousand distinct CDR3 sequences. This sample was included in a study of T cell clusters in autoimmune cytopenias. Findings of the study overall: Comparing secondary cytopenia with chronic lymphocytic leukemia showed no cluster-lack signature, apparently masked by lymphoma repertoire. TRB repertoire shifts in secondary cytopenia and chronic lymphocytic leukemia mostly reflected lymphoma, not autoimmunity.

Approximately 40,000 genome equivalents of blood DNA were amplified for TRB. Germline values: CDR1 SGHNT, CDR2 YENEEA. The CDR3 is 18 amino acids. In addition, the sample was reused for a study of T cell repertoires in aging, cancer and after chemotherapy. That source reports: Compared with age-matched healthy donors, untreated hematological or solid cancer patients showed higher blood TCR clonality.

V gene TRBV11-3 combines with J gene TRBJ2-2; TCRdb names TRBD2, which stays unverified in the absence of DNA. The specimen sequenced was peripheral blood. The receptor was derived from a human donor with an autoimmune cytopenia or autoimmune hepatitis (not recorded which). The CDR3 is CASSLTRLGGGATGELFF.